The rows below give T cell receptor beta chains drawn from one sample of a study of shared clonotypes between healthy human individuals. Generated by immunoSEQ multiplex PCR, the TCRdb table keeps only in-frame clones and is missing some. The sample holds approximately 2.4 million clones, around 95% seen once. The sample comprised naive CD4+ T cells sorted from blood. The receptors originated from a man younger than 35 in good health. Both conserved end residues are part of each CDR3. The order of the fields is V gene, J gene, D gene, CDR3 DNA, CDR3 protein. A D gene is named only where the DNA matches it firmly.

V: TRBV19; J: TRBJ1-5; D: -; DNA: -; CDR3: CASTSGGWALRQPQHF
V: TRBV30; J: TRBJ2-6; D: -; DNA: TGTGCCTGGAGCCGTTGGACAGCCGGGGCCAACGTCCTGACTTTC; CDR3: CAWSRWTAGANVLTF
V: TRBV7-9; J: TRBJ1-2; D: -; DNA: TGTGCCAGCAGCCAGGACTACTATGGCTACACCTTC; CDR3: CASSQDYYGYTF
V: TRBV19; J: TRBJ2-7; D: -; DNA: TGTGCCAGTACCGCTAAGGCGGGGATACTCTACGAGCAGTACTTC; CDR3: CASTAKAGILYEQYF
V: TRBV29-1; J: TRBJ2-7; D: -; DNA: TGCAGCGTTTGGGGACGGGACTCCTACGAGCAGTACTTC; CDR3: CSVWGRDSYEQYF
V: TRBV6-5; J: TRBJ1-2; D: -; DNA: TGTGCCAGCAGTTACCCTCATGGGAGCGGTGGCTACACCTTC; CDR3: CASSYPHGSGGYTF
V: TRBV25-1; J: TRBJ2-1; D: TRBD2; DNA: TGTGCCAGCAGTGCGGGAGGAGGCAATGAGCAGTTCTTC; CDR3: CASSAGGGNEQFF
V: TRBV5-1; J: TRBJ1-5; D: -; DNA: TGCGCCAGCAGCTTGGGAGGGGCTACCAATCAGCCCCAGCATTTT; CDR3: CASSLGGATNQPQHF
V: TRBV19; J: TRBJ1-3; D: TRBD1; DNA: TGTGCCAGTAGTCCTCACCCCGGGACAGGCACCACAGGAAACACCATATATTTT; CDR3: CASSPHPGTGTTGNTIYF
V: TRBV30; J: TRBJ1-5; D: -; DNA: TGTGCCTGGAGTAGGTTTTCCAATCAGCCCCAGCATTTT; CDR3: CAWSRFSNQPQHF
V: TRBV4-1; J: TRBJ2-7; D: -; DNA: TGCGCCAGCAGCCAAGTTGGCACCGCGAGGAACGAGCAGTACTTC; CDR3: CASSQVGTARNEQYF